Below are 3 T cell receptor beta chains sequenced from a single sample in a study of blood T cell repertoires in COVID-19. The assay was immunoSEQ multiplex PCR, and TCRdb's table has in-frame clones only and misses some. This sample has about 37,000 clones; roughly 78% occur once, and the top ten carry over 13%. Source material: peripheral blood. The receptors were sampled from a woman aged 70 to 79 with acute or convalescent COVID-19.

The rearrangement uses TRBV6-5 and TRBJ1-1, with a possible D match to TRBD1 (5 bases). V was pared by 7 bases and J by 0 bases, with 12 bases between. In germline, CDR1 is MNHEY, CDR2 SVGAGI. The CDR3 is 14 residues long. In DNA form, the CDR3 reads TGTGCCAGCAAGGAGACAGACTTGAACACTGAAGCTTTCTTT. As protein: CASKETDLNTEAFF.

The V call is TRBV19, the J call TRBJ2-2; 8 nucleotides align to TRBD2. The V gene end was trimmed by 9 bases and the J gene end by 3 bases; junction bases not matched to a gene: 6. The length of the CDR3 is 14 residues. Germline V CDR1 and CDR2: LNHDA, SQIVND (reference sequence). The CDR3 DNA reads as TGTGCCAGCACCAAGCGGGGGTACACCGGGGAGCTGTTTTTT. It is translated as CASTKRGYTGELFF.

This chain links TRBV28 with TRBJ1-5; D possibly corresponds to TRBD1 (6 bases). The germline CDR1 and CDR2 sequences are MDHEN and SYDVKM. The CDR3 is made up of 15 amino acids. Between the trimmed V and J ends, which lost 8 bases and 2 bases, there was a span of 16 bases. DNA for the CDR3: TGTGCCAGCGTGACTACAGGGTTAGGCAATCAGCCCCAGCATTTT. Protein sequence: CASVTTGLGNQPQHF.